This T cell receptor beta chain derives from a study of CD8+CD57+ T cells in acquired aplastic anemia. About the study: Sorted CD4+ and CD8+ cells gave a mean 3.2 ug DNA, range about 0.19 to 27.4 ug. Read counts for CD4+ cells (from healthy donors) averaged approximately 10 million.

Points from the study as a whole: No significant difference in CD8+ Simpson's diversity was found between patients and controls. Almost 30 shared CD8+ CDR3s appeared highly expressed within patients' immunodominant clones.

This clonotype was counted a few times. The antigen is not known. Genomic DNA served as template for TCR beta VDJ and CDR3 profiling. TCRdb used MiXCR to reprocess the reads, holding one entry per CDR3 protein. The sample lists roughly 130,000 distinct CDR3 sequences; 40% to 60% were seen once. Specimen: sorted CD4+, CD8+, or CD8+CD57+ T cells (not recorded which) from PBMCs. The sequence came from a human donor in good health, serving as a control.

DNA of the CDR3: TGCAGTGCTAGAGGGCCTAGCGGGGATGGGACAGATACGCAGTATTTT. It translates to CSARGPSGDGTDTQYF. The chain is built from TRBV20-1 and TRBJ2-3; the match to TRBD2 covers 9 bases. CDR3 length: 16 residues. Germline CDR1 is DFQATT and CDR2 is SNEGSKA (reference sequence). Germline trimming cut 1 base from V and 3 bases from J; bases unmatched to any gene: 8.